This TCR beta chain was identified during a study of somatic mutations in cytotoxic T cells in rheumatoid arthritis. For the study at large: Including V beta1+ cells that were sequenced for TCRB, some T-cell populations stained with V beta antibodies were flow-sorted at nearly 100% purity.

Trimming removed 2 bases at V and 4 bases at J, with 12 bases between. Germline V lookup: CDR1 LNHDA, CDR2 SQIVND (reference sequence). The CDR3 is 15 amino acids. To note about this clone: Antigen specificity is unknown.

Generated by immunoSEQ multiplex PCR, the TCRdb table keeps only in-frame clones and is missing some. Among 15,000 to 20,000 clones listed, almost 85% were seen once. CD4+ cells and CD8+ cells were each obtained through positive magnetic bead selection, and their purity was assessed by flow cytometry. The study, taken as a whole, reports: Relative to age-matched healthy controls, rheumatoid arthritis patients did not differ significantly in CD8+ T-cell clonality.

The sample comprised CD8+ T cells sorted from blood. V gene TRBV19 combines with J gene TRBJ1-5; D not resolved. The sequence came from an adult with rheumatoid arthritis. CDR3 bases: TGTGCCAGTAGTATAAATGACCTTTCGAATCAGCCCCAGCATTTT. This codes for CASSINDLSNQPQHF.